This is a list of T cell receptor beta chains from one sample in a study of blood T cell repertoires in COVID-19. Here immunoSEQ multiplex PCR was the method, and the copy in TCRdb shows in-frame clones only, minus some. This sample has approximately 490,000 clones, with roughly 87% found just once. The sequenced sample consisted of PBMCs or T cells enriched from blood (not recorded which). The source of these receptors is a young woman who had recovered from COVID-19. The CDR3 runs from the conserved cysteine through the conserved F or W. Fields, in order: V gene, clone size, J gene, D gene, CDR3 DNA, CDR3 protein. A D gene is named only where the DNA matches it firmly. Some rows mark clone size as missing; the rest say once, few, many or name a class of expanded clone.

V: TRBV6-9
size: -
J: TRBJ1-2
D: TRBD1
DNA: TGTGCCAGCAGTTATCCCGGGGACAGGGACGGCTACACCTTC
CDR3: CASSYPGDRDGYTF

V: TRBV3-1/TRBV3-2
size: -
J: TRBJ1-6
D: -
DNA: TGTGCCAGCAGCCAAGGGTCACAGATTAATTCACCCCTCCACTTT
CDR3: CASSQGSQINSPLHF

V: TRBV5-1
size: -
J: TRBJ1-2
D: -
DNA: TGCGCCAGCAGCTTGGAGGTCGGGGGGAGGTATGGCTACACCTTC
CDR3: CASSLEVGGRYGYTF

V: TRBV11-2
size: -
J: TRBJ1-5
D: -
DNA: TGTGCCAGCAGCTTAACGGAGGGGTTCGCCCAGCATTTT
CDR3: CASSLTEGFAQHF

V: TRBV6-5
size: few
J: TRBJ1-1
D: -
DNA: TGTGCCAGCTCGCAGTTGATGAACACTGAAGCTTTCTTT
CDR3: CASSQLMNTEAFF

V: TRBV5-1
size: -
J: TRBJ2-7
D: -
DNA: TGCGCCAGCAGCTTGGGGACATCCAACTCCTACGAGCAGTACTTC
CDR3: CASSLGTSNSYEQYF

V: TRBV19
size: -
J: TRBJ2-5
D: TRBD1
DNA: TGTGCCAGTAGCGGGACAGCTTACCAAGAGACCCAGTACTTC
CDR3: CASSGTAYQETQYF

V: TRBV3-1/TRBV3-2
size: once
J: TRBJ2-5
D: TRBD2
DNA: TGTGCCAGCAGCCAAGTCATTGCGGGGGGGCAGGAGACCCAGTACTTC
CDR3: CASSQVIAGGQETQYF

V: TRBV4-1
size: -
J: TRBJ1-1
D: -
DNA: TGCGCCAGCAGCCAACCAGGGTCGAGCACTGAAGCTTTCTTT
CDR3: CASSQPGSSTEAFF

V: TRBV11-2
size: -
J: TRBJ2-1
D: -
DNA: TGTGCCAGCAGCTTAGTAGGGGGGGCCTACAATGAGCAGTTCTTC
CDR3: CASSLVGGAYNEQFF

V: TRBV16
size: -
J: TRBJ1-2
D: -
DNA: TGTGCCAGCAGCCAATGGACAGAGCCCACTAACTATGGCTACACCTTC
CDR3: CASSQWTEPTNYGYTF

V: TRBV5-6
size: -
J: TRBJ1-1
D: TRBD1
DNA: TGTGCCAGCAGCTTAAGACAGGGTGGGACTGAAGCTTTCTTT
CDR3: CASSLRQGGTEAFF

V: TRBV2
size: -
J: TRBJ1-1
D: -
DNA: TGTGCCAGCAGTGCGGACTCTGAAGCTTTCTTT
CDR3: CASSADSEAFF

V: TRBV7-2
size: -
J: TRBJ1-1
D: -
DNA: TGTGCCAGCAGCCCCACTCGACTGTCCTCTGAGGCTTTCTTT
CDR3: CASSPTRLSSEAFF

V: TRBV29-1
size: once
J: TRBJ2-2
D: -
DNA: TGCAGCGTTGAAGACAGGGCGAACACCGGGGAGCTGTTTTTT
CDR3: CSVEDRANTGELFF

V: TRBV2
size: -
J: TRBJ1-2
D: -
DNA: TGTGCCAGCAGTGAAGGATTTCTAGGCTATGGCTACACCTTC
CDR3: CASSEGFLGYGYTF

V: TRBV10-3
size: -
J: TRBJ2-1
D: TRBD1
DNA: TGTGCCATCAGGGGGACAGAAAATCACAATGAGCAGTTCTTC
CDR3: CAIRGTENHNEQFF

V: TRBV6-5
size: few
J: TRBJ1-1
D: -
DNA: TGTGCCAGCCTTACAAGCCCGATTAGCGACACTGAAGCTTTCTTT
CDR3: CASLTSPISDTEAFF

V: TRBV29-1
size: -
J: TRBJ2-2
D: -
DNA: TGCAGCGTTGAAAAGGGGTACGGGAACACCGGGGAGCTGTTTTTT
CDR3: CSVEKGYGNTGELFF

V: TRBV2
size: -
J: TRBJ1-4
D: -
DNA: TGTGCCAGCAGTGACTCGGCCGGGACAAAATCTTTT
CDR3: CASSDSAGTKSF

V: TRBV9
size: few
J: TRBJ1-4
D: -
DNA: TGTGCCAGCAGCGTAGGGGGGAGGGCTAATGAAAAACTGTTTTTT
CDR3: CASSVGGRANEKLFF

V: TRBV28
size: -
J: TRBJ1-1
D: TRBD1
DNA: TGTGCCAGCAGTCGTGGACAGGGAGGCGCTGAAGCTTTCTTT
CDR3: CASSRGQGGAEAFF

V: TRBV5-4
size: -
J: TRBJ2-1
D: TRBD2
DNA: TGTGCCAGCAGCTTGAGTTCTAGCGGGGGGCCACCCTACAATGAGCAGTTCTTC
CDR3: CASSLSSSGGPPYNEQFF

V: TRBV6-2/TRBV6-3
size: -
J: TRBJ2-7
D: TRBD2
DNA: TGTGCCAGCAGTTACTCTCGGACTAGCGGGGGGGCCTCGGTCTACGAGCAGTACTTC
CDR3: CASSYSRTSGGASVYEQYF

V: TRBV19
size: -
J: TRBJ1-1
D: TRBD1
DNA: TGTGCCAGTAGTAGCCGGGACAGGGCCACTGAAGCTTTCTTT
CDR3: CASSSRDRATEAFF

V: TRBV2
size: once
J: TRBJ2-7
D: -
DNA: TGTGCCAGCAGTGATCGCGTAGAGCAGTACTTC
CDR3: CASSDRVEQYF

V: TRBV16
size: -
J: TRBJ1-3
D: -
DNA: TGTGCCAGCAGCCAATCCGGGGGGACTGGAAACACCATATATTTT
CDR3: CASSQSGGTGNTIYF

V: TRBV19
size: -
J: TRBJ1-2
D: -
DNA: TGTGCCAGTAGTGGGGACATCGACTATGGCTACACCTTC
CDR3: CASSGDIDYGYTF

V: TRBV4-1
size: -
J: TRBJ2-1
D: TRBD2
DNA: TGCGCCAGCAGCCAATCGGTGGGGGGGTACAATGAGCAGTTCTTC
CDR3: CASSQSVGGYNEQFF

V: TRBV11-2
size: -
J: TRBJ2-1
D: -
DNA: TGTGCCAGCAGCTTAGAAAGGGGAAACGAGCAGTTCTTC
CDR3: CASSLERGNEQFF